This T cell receptor (beta chain) originates from a study of cytomegalovirus exposure and HLA in healthy donors. 13 Jbeta primers and 60 Vbeta primers were used for the PCR. Method: immunoSEQ multiplex PCR; TCRdb's copy keeps in-frame clones and lacks some. The repertoire consists of tens of thousands of clones, with roughly 76% occurring once and the leading ten covering approximately 1.9%. From germline, CDR1 is DFQATT and CDR2 SNEGSKA (reference sequence). Trimming took off 8 bases at V and 4 bases at J, with 11 bases between the two ends. CDR3 length: 11 residues. The V gene is TRBV20-1, the J gene TRBJ2-5, with D perhaps TRBD2 (5 bases). The receptor comes from a woman aged 30 to 39 in good health and CMV-seronegative. The sequencing sample was made of PBMCs. The CDR3 spells CSPWSGETQYF. DNA for the CDR3: TGCAGTCCCTGGAGCGGAGAGACCCAGTACTTC.